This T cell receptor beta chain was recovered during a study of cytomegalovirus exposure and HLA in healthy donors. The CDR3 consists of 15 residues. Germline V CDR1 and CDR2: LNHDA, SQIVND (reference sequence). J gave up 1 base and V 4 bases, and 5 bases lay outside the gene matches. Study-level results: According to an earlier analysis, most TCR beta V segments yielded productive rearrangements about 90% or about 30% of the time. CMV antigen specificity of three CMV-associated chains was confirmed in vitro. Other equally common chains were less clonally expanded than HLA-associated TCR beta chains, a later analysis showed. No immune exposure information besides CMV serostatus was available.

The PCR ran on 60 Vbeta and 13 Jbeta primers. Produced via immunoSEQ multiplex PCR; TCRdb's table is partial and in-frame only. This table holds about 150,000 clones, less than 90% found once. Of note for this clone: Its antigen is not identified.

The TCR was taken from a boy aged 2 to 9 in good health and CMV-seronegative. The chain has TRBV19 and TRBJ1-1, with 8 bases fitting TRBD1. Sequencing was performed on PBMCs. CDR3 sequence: CASSKRQGQNTEAFF. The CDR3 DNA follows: TGTGCCAGTAGTAAAAGACAGGGGCAGAACACTGAAGCTTTCTTT.